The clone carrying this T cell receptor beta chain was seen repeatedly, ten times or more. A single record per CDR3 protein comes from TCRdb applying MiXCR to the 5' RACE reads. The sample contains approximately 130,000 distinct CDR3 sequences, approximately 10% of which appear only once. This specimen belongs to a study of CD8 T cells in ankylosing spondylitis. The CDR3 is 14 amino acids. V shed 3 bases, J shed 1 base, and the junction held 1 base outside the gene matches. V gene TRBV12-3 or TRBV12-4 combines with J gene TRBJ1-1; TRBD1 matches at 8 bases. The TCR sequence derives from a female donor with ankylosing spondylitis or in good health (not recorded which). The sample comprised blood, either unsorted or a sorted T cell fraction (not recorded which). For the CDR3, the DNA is TGTGCCAGCAGTTTCGACAGGGGGAACACTGAAGCTTTCTTT. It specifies CASSFDRGNTEAFF.